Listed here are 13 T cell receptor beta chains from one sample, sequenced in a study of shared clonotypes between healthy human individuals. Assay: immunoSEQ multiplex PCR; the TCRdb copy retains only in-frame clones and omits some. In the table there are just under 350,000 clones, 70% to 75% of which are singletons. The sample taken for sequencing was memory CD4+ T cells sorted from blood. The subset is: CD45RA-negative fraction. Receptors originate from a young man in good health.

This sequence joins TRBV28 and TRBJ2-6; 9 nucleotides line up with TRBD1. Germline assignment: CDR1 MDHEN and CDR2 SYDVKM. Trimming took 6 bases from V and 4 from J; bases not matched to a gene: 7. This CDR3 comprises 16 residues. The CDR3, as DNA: TGTGCCAGCAGAGCCTACAGGGGGCCAGGGGCCAACGTCCTGACTTTC. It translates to CASRAYRGPGANVLTF. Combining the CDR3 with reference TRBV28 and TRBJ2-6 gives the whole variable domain DVKVTQSSRYLVKRTGEKVFLECVQDMDHENMFWYRQDPGLGLRLIYFSYDVKMKEKGDIPEGYSVSREKKERFSLILESASTNQTSMYLCASRAYRGPGANVLTFGAGSRLTVL.

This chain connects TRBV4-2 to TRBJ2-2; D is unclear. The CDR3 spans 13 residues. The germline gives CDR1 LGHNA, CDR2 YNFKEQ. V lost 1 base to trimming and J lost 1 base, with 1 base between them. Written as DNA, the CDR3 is TGTGCCAGCAGCCAAGGGAACACCGGGGAGCTGTTTTTT. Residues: CASSQGNTGELFF.

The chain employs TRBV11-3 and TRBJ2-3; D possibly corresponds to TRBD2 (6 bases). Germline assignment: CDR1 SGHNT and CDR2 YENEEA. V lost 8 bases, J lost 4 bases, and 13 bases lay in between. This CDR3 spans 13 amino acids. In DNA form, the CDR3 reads TGTGCCAGCTCAAAGACTAGTCCAGATACGCAGTATTTT. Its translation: CASSKTSPDTQYF.

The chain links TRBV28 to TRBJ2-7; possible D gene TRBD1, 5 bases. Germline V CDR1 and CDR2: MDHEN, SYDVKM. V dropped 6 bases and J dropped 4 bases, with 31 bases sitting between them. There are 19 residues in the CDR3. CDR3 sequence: CASRPPPVRTTTAGYEQYF. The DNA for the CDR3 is TGTGCCAGCAGACCACCTCCGGTCCGGACAACGACGGCAGGGTACGAGCAGTACTTC.

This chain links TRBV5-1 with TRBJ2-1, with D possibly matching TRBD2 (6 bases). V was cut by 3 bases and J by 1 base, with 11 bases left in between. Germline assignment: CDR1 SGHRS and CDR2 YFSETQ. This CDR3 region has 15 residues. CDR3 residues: CASSSLGGSYNEQFF. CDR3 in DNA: TGCGCCAGCAGCTCCCTGGGGGGATCCTACAATGAGCAGTTCTTC.

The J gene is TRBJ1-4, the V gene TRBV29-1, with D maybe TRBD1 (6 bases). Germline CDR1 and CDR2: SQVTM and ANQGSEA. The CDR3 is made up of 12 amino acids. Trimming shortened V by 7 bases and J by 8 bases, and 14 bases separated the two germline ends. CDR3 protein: CSAKTGTEKLFF. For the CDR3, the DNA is TGCAGCGCAAAGACCGGGACAGAAAAACTGTTTTTT.

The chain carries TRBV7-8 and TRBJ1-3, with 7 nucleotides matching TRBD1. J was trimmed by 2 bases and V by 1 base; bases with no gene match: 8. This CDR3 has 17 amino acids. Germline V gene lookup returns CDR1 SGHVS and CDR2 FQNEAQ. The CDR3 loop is CASSLGWEGAAGNTIYF. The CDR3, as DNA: TGTGCCAGCAGCTTAGGATGGGAGGGGGCGGCTGGAAACACCATATATTTT. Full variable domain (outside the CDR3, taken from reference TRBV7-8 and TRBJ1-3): GAGVSQSPRYKVAKRGQDVALRCDPISGHVSLFWYQQALGQGPEFLTYFQNEAQLDKSGLPSDRFFAERPEGSVSTLKIQRTQQEDSAVYLCASSLGWEGAAGNTIYFGEGSWLTVV.

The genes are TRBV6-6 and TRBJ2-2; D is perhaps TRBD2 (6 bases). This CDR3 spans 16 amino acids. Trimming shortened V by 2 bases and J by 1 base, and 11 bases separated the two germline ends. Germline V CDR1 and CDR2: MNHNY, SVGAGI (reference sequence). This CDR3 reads CASSYGGVGNTGELFF. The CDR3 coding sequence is TGTGCCAGCAGTTACGGCGGGGTCGGGAACACCGGGGAGCTGTTTTTT.

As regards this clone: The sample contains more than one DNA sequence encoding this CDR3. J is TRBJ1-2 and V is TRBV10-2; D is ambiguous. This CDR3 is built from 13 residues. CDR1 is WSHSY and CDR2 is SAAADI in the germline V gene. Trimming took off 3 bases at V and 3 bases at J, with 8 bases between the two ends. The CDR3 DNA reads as TGCGCCAGCAGTGAACGGACGGACTATGGCTACACCTTC. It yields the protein CASSERTDYGYTF.

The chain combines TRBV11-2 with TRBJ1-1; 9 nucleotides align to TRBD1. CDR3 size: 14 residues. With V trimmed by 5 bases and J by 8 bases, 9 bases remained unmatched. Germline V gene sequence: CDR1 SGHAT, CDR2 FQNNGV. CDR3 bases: TGTGCCAGCAGCCCGGACAGGGGTTTTGGAGAAGCTTTCTTT. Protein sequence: CASSPDRGFGEAFF.

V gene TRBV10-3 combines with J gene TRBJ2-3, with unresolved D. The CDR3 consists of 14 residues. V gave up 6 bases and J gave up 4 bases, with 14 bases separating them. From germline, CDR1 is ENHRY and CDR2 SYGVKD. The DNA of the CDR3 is TGTGCCATCAGCTACACGGGTGGGGCAGATACGCAGTATTTT. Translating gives CAISYTGGADTQYF.

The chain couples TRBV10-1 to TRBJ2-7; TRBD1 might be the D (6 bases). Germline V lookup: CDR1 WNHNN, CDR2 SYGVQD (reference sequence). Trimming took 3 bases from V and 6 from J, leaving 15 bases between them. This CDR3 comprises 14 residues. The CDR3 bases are TGCGCCAGCAGTGACGGGACAAGATTGGGCGAGCAGTACTTC. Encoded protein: CASSDGTRLGEQYF.

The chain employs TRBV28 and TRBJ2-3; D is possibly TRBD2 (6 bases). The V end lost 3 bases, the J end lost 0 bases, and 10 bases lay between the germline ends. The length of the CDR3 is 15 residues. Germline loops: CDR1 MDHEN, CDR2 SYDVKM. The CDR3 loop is CASSLAGSSTDTQYF. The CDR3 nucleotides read TGTGCCAGCAGTTTGGCCGGGAGCAGCACAGATACGCAGTATTTT.